This T cell receptor (beta chain) derives from a study of Tregs in tolerant kidney transplant recipients. The nonmyeloablative bone marrow transplants came from related graft donors, with transient mixed chimerism. The assay was immunoSEQ multiplex PCR, and TCRdb's table has in-frame clones only and misses some. Of around 64,000 clones listed, 80% to 90% are singletons. This receptor was obtained from a human patient who received a combined kidney and bone marrow transplant. Some of the T cells may derive from the graft donor. The sample consisted of CD4+ T cells from blood (PBMCs), taken 6 months after the transplant.

The CDR3 DNA is TGTGCCAGCCGGAGCCGGGGGTGGGGGGAGCAGTACTTC. It codes for CASRSRGWGEQYF. The V and J genes are TRBV6-5 and TRBJ2-7, with D possibly TRBD2 on 6 matching bases. The CDR3 runs 13 residues. Trimming removed 8 bases from V and 7 bases from J, with 18 bases in between. Germline V gene lookup returns CDR1 MNHEY and CDR2 SVGAGI.